What follows describes a single T cell receptor (beta chain). Its target is not known. The data originate from a study of shared clonotypes between healthy human individuals. Findings of the study overall: When naive CD4 clonotypes were compared across several donors, approximately 5% were shared.

Each replicate PCR on the sorted subsets used 200 to 250 ng DNA (around 30,000 T cell genomes). Per the original data handling: ImmunoSEQ gave junction-only sequences without quality scores, so filtering differed. Sequenced by immunoSEQ multiplex PCR; TCRdb stores in-frame clones only, minus some. D and trimming were read from the DNA, whereas the V and J calls and clone size are those reported in that table. The table records more than 1 million clones, approximately 78% of them present only once. The CDR3 is 15 residues long. V was pared by 5 bases and J by 2 bases, with 8 bases of the junction left unmatched. Germline CDR1 reads SNHLY; CDR2 reads FYNNEI. The healthy adult donors were HIV-negative and reported no recent acute infections or vaccinations.

Sequencing was performed on memory CD4+ T cells from PBMCs. Specified subset: CD45RA-negative fraction. The receptor was isolated from a man between 18 and 35 years old in good health. Some clones in this sample may be carry-over from other donors' samples. The chain combines TRBV2 with TRBJ1-1, with TRBD1 matching over 7 bases. In DNA form, the CDR3 reads TGTGCCAGCAGTAGACAGGGTGGGGGCAACACTGAAGCTTTCTTT. This encodes CASSRQGGGNTEAFF.